Following are 27 T cell receptor beta chains from one sample sequenced in a study of T cells after yellow fever vaccination. TCRdb redid the calling of the 5' RACE reads with MiXCR, one entry per CDR3 protein. This table holds about 210,000 distinct CDR3 sequences, about 7% found once. The specimen was CD4+ T cells sorted from PBMCs, collected on the day of the yellow fever booster vaccination. The origin of the receptors is a man in his thirties or forties who received the YFV17D yellow fever vaccine.

This clonotype occurred a few times. This chain joins TRBV20-1 and TRBJ2-5, with D possibly matching TRBD2 (6 bases). Trimming stripped 0 bases from V and 1 base from J, with 12 bases between. Germline V lookup: CDR1 DFQATT, CDR2 SNEGSKA (reference sequence). The CDR3 is 15 residues long. In nucleotides, the CDR3 is TGCAGTGCTAGAGATGGGCGGGGCCGCCAAGAGACCCAGTACTTC. This encodes CSARDGRGRQETQYF.

The chain links TRBV9 to TRBJ2-7; 12 nucleotides align to TRBD2. The V gene's germline CDR1 is SGDLS and CDR2 YYNGEE. Trimming removed 4 bases from V and 3 bases from J; junction bases left unmatched: 5. The CDR3 is 15 amino acids. This CDR3 reads CASSPQTSGGYEQYF. The CDR3, as DNA: TGTGCCAGCAGCCCTCAGACTAGCGGGGGCTACGAGCAGTACTTC.

This chain joins TRBV7-2 and TRBJ1-5; D gene unclear. This CDR3 contains 13 residues. CDR1 and CDR2 (germline): SGHTA, FQGNSA. Trimming took off 4 bases at V and 6 bases at J, with 10 bases between the two ends. The CDR3 here is CASSYRRGQPQHF. The CDR3 DNA is TGTGCCAGCAGCTATCGCCGGGGTCAGCCCCAGCATTTT. The full variable domain, completed using reference TRBV7-2 and TRBJ1-5, is GAGVSQSPSNKVTEKGKDVELRCDPISGHTALYWYRQSLGQGLEFLIYFQGNSAPDKSGLPSDRFSAERTGGSVSTLTIQRTQQEDSAVYLCASSYRRGQPQHFGDGTRLSIL.

This clonotype was counted ten times or more. The chain has TRBV20-1 and TRBJ2-1, with 10 bases fitting TRBD2. Germline assignment: CDR1 DFQATT and CDR2 SNEGSKA (reference sequence). After removal of 3 bases from V and 4 bases from J, the junction contained 12 bases not matched to a gene. The CDR3 is made up of 17 amino acids. The CDR3 sequence is CSARGPSGSLRYNEQFF. CDR3 bases: TGCAGTGCTAGGGGTCCTAGCGGGAGTCTGAGGTACAATGAGCAGTTCTTC.

This clonotype has a handful of counts. The rearrangement uses TRBV20-1 and TRBJ2-5; tentative D call: TRBD2 (6 bases). The ends were cut back, 1 base at V and 7 bases at J, with 13 bases in the middle. CDR3 length: 13 amino acids. CDR1 and CDR2 from the germline V gene are DFQATT and SNEGSKA (reference sequence). The CDR3 loop is CSARGGTFGTQYF. In DNA, the CDR3 is TGCAGTGCTAGAGGAGGGACTTTTGGGACCCAGTACTTC.

This clonotype was observed a few times. The J gene is TRBJ2-7, the V gene TRBV21-1; the table calls TRBD2, which could not be checked here. TRBV21-1 is marked as a pseudogene. This CDR3 has 17 residues. The CDR3 DNA reads as TGTGCCAGCAGCAAACCCCTGGGACTAGCGGAACAGTACGAGCAGTACTTC. Amino acid sequence: CASSKPLGLAEQYEQYF.

As for this clonotype: A much more abundant neighbour one base away suggests this may be a read error. CDR3 sequence: CASSLWGNHETQYF. CDR3 in DNA: TGCGCCAGCAGCTTGTGGGGAAATCACGAGACCCAGTACTTC. The rearrangement links TRBV5-1 to TRBJ2-5; D not certain. V was trimmed by 1 base and J by 5 bases, leaving 12 bases between them. CDR1 is SGHRS, CDR2 YFSETQ, per germline. The CDR3 spans 14 residues.

Ten or more counts support this clonotype. The rearrangement uses TRBV5-1 and TRBJ2-1; tentatively, D is TRBD2 (6 bases). There are 15 residues in the CDR3. Trimming stripped 0 bases from V and 4 bases from J, with 11 bases between. Germline loops: CDR1 SGHRS, CDR2 YFSETQ. CDR3 in DNA: TGCGCCAGCAGCTTGGAGAGTAGCGGATACAATGAGCAGTTCTTC. This codes for CASSLESSGYNEQFF.

In its sample, this clonotype was seen many times. V usage is TRBV6-6 and J usage is TRBJ2-7; no firm D call. This CDR3 region has 12 residues. V lost 7 bases, J lost 3 bases, and 10 bases lay in between. From germline, CDR1 is MNHNY and CDR2 SVGAGI (reference sequence). The CDR3 sequence is CASTSVLYEQYF. As DNA, the CDR3 is TGTGCCAGCACGAGCGTACTCTACGAGCAGTACTTC.

This clonotype showed up many times. This chain connects TRBV12-3 or TRBV12-4 to TRBJ2-3, with a weak D call TRBD2 (6 bases). V lost 2 bases to trimming and J lost 0 bases, with 12 bases between them. The CDR3 length is 16 residues. For the CDR3, the DNA is TGTGCCAGCAGTTTATATGCGGGATCAAGCACAGATACGCAGTATTTT. Translated: CASSLYAGSSTDTQYF.

This sequence joins TRBV7-9 and TRBJ2-6; D may be TRBD2 (6 bases). The CDR3 is 16 amino acids. With 5 bases removed from V and 2 bases from J, the gap between germline ends came to 13 bases. Germline-derived CDR1 and CDR2 are SEHNR and FQNEAQ (reference sequence). CDR3 sequence reads: CASSTSSGPGANVLTF. CDR3 DNA sequence: TGTGCCAGCAGCACCTCCAGCGGGCCTGGGGCCAACGTCCTGACTTTC.

The rearrangement joins TRBV3-1 to TRBJ2-3; TRBD2 aligns across 7 bases. V lost 3 bases, J lost 2 bases, and 5 bases stayed unmatched. This CDR3 is built from 15 residues. CDR1 and CDR2 from the germline V gene are LGHDT and YNNKEL (reference sequence). CDR3 region: CASSQGGRDTDTQYF. The CDR3 nucleotides read TGTGCCAGCAGCCAGGGAGGGAGGGACACAGATACGCAGTATTTT.

This clonotype occurred once. Sequence at one end of the junction differs from germline and may be a read error. The V call is TRBV20-1, the J call TRBJ2-3; TRBD2 might be the D (5 bases). Germline V gene sequence: CDR1 DFQATT, CDR2 SNEGSKA (reference sequence). The CDR3 extends over 16 amino acids. Here the CDR3 DNA reads TGCTGTGCTAGAGATCCCGCCCGGGGAAGCACAGATACGCAGTATTTT. It encodes CCARDPARGSTDTQYF.

In its sample, this clonotype was seen many times. Germline and junction disagree at one end, which may indicate a read error. CDR3 region: CAGSLGLAGGRDEQFF. In DNA, the CDR3 is TGTGCCGGCAGCTTGGGACTAGCGGGAGGAAGGGATGAGCAGTTCTTC. The V and J genes are TRBV7-9 and TRBJ2-1; TRBD2 matches 15 bases. CDR3 length: 16 amino acids. Germline V gene lookup returns CDR1 SEHNR and CDR2 FQNEAQ (reference sequence).

The table lists this clonotype with a few counts. V and J are TRBV5-1 and TRBJ2-4, with a possible D match to TRBD1 (6 bases). There are 14 residues in the CDR3. The V gene lost 2 bases and the J gene lost 8 bases, with 14 bases spanning the gap. CDR1 and CDR2 from the germline V gene are SGHRS and YFSETQ. This chain's CDR3 is CASSLRGRGDIQYF. In DNA, the CDR3 is TGCGCCAGCAGCTTAAGGGGGAGAGGGGACATTCAGTACTTC.

This clonotype has just a few counts. This chain uses TRBV5-8 with TRBJ2-2; D is possibly TRBD2 (5 bases). Germline V gene lookup returns CDR1 SGHTS and CDR2 YDEGEE. This CDR3 is 16 amino acids long. The V and J ends lost 1 base and 4 bases respectively, with 14 bases between them. The CDR3 bases are TGTGCCAGCAGCTTGCCGGGAATAGGAATCACCGGGGAGCTGTTTTTT. Translated, it gives CASSLPGIGITGELFF.

This rearrangement joins TRBV11-2 to TRBJ2-1; 11 nucleotides match TRBD2. This CDR3 region has 14 residues. Germline CDR1 reads SGHAT; CDR2 reads FQNNGV. J was trimmed by 8 bases and V by 11 bases; bases with no gene match: 11. CDR3 bases: TGTGCCTCGGTAGTGACTAGCGGGAACTATGAGCAGTTCTTC. This sequence encodes CASVVTSGNYEQFF.

This clonotype was picked up many times. The V and J genes are TRBV7-2 and TRBJ2-5; no reliable D call. CDR1 and CDR2 (germline): SGHTA, FQGNSA. There are 12 residues in the CDR3. Trimming left V 2 bases short and J 5 bases short, with 6 bases between. CDR3 region: CASSLILETQYF. CDR3 DNA: TGTGCCAGCAGCTTAATTTTGGAGACCCAGTACTTC.

This clonotype was seen repeatedly, ten times or more. V is TRBV18 and J is TRBJ2-1; 10 positions agree with TRBD2. V was clipped by 1 base and J by 4 bases; unmatched bases: 4. Germline CDR1 and CDR2: KGHSH and LQKENI. This CDR3 comprises 16 residues. CDR3 region: CASSPLASGSYNEQFF. CDR3 nucleotides: TGTGCCAGCTCACCACTGGCTAGCGGGAGTTACAATGAGCAGTTCTTC.

This clonotype came up a few times. This chain uses TRBV20-1 with TRBJ1-4; 7 nucleotides match TRBD1. The CDR3 extends over 13 amino acids. V lost 6 bases to trimming and J lost 5 bases; unmatched junction nucleotides: 6. Looked up from germline, CDR1 is DFQATT and CDR2 is SNEGSKA (reference sequence). Written as DNA, the CDR3 is TGCAGTGCGAACTCAGGGGGGAATGAAAAACTGTTTTTT. Amino acids: CSANSGGNEKLFF.

V usage is TRBV6-5 and J usage is TRBJ2-5; D not certain. V was trimmed by 2 bases and J by 7 bases, leaving 5 bases between them. CDR1 is MNHEY and CDR2 is SVGAGI in the germline V gene. This CDR3 has 11 residues. The CDR3 protein is CASSYVGTQYF. The CDR3 DNA reads TGTGCCAGCAGTTACGTTGGGACCCAGTACTTC.

This clonotype was observed a few times. The chain links TRBV4-1 to TRBJ1-6, with a tentative D call TRBD1 (5 bases). The ends were cut back, 1 base at V and 6 bases at J, with 10 bases in the middle. Germline loops: CDR1 MGHRA, CDR2 YSYEKL. CDR3 length equals 15 residues. CDR3 nucleotide sequence: TGCGCCAGCAGCCAAGGCGGCAGGGTTAATTCACCCCTCCACTTT. This translates into CASSQGGRVNSPLHF.

This clonotype was counted many times. This rearrangement joins TRBV12-3 or TRBV12-4 to TRBJ2-1; 10 nucleotides align to TRBD2. Unmatched junction bases numbered 11, after V lost 4 bases and J lost 8 bases. The CDR3 consists of 16 residues. CDR3 in DNA: TGTGCCAGCAGTTCTCCTAGCGGGAGAGTTATATATGAGCAGTTCTTC. This sequence encodes CASSSPSGRVIYEQFF.

The sample holds a few counts of this clonotype. This chain links TRBV3-1 with TRBJ2-6, with 13 bases lining up with TRBD2. V lost 5 bases to trimming and J lost 0 bases; unmatched junction nucleotides: 7. The length of the CDR3 is 19 residues. The germline V gene has CDR1 LGHDT and CDR2 YNNKEL (reference sequence). CDR3 amino acids: CASSDPGLAGSSGANVLTF. The DNA of the CDR3 is TGTGCCAGCAGCGACCCGGGACTAGCGGGAAGCTCTGGGGCCAACGTCCTGACTTTC.

J is TRBJ1-1 and V is TRBV7-2, with D perhaps matching TRBD1 (6 bases). The CDR3 extends over 14 amino acids. The V end lost 0 bases, the J end lost 10 bases, and 15 bases lay between the germline ends. Germline V gene sequence: CDR1 SGHTA, CDR2 FQGNSA. Here the CDR3 reads CASSLAVGGQGAFF. The CDR3 DNA reads TGTGCCAGCAGCTTAGCAGTCGGGGGGCAAGGAGCTTTCTTT.

This clonotype came up many times. The V and J genes are TRBV11-2 and TRBJ2-1; 8 positions match TRBD1. Germline-derived CDR1 and CDR2 are SGHAT and FQNNGV. The CDR3 contains 16 residues. The V gene end was trimmed by 4 bases and the J gene end by 2 bases; junction bases not matched to a gene: 7. Here the CDR3 reads CASSYMTGVTYNEQFF. The CDR3 DNA is TGTGCCAGCAGCTATATGACAGGGGTCACCTACAATGAGCAGTTCTTC.

This clonotype showed up many times. The J gene is TRBJ2-3, the V gene TRBV5-1, with a weak D call TRBD2 (6 bases). The CDR3 is made up of 14 amino acids. Germline V gene lookup returns CDR1 SGHRS and CDR2 YFSETQ. The V end lost 0 bases, the J end lost 4 bases, and 9 bases lay between the germline ends. CDR3 amino acids: CASSLAGASDTQYF. The CDR3 DNA reads TGCGCCAGCAGCTTGGCGGGAGCGTCAGATACGCAGTATTTT. Complete variable domain (other parts from reference TRBV5-1 and TRBJ2-3): KAGVTQTPRYLIKTRGQQVTLSCSPISGHRSVSWYQQTPGQGLQFLFEYFSETQRNKGNFPGRFSGRQFSNSRSEMNVSTLELGDSALYLCASSLAGASDTQYFGPGTRLTVL.